One sample yielded the 10 T cell receptor beta chains listed below, sequenced in a study of T cells after yellow fever vaccination. Each CDR3 protein is one row after TCRdb ran MiXCR on the 5' RACE reads. The sample records approximately 140,000 distinct CDR3 sequences, roughly 8% being singletons. The input for sequencing was CD4+ T cells sorted from PBMCs, taken 5 days after the yellow fever booster vaccination. Every receptor here comes from a man aged 30-40 years who received the YFV17D yellow fever vaccine.

At least ten counts were recorded for this clonotype. The rearrangement links TRBV7-2 to TRBJ2-4, with D unclear. Germline lookup yields CDR1 SGHTA and CDR2 FQGNSA. V lost 1 base and J lost 11, with 9 bases in between. This CDR3 region has 12 residues. The CDR3 DNA follows: TGTGCCAGCAGCTTAGGTCTGGCTGTTCAGTACTTC. It yields the protein CASSLGLAVQYF.

This clonotype was seen ten or more times. The chain links TRBV18 to TRBJ2-1, with a tentative D call TRBD2 (6 bases). CDR1 and CDR2 from the germline V gene are KGHSH and LQKENI. The CDR3 has 17 residues. V lost 3 bases and J lost 2, with 17 bases in between. CDR3 nucleotides: TGTGCCAGCTCACCCATCGGGAGTTTACTACCCTACAATGAGCAGTTCTTC. Residues: CASSPIGSLLPYNEQFF.

This clonotype was recorded at least ten times. V gene TRBV5-5 combines with J gene TRBJ2-1; 10 bases fit TRBD1. V dropped 3 bases and J dropped 9; count of bases not matched to a gene: 12. This CDR3 comprises 16 residues. Germline-derived CDR1 and CDR2 are SGHKS and YYEKEE (reference sequence). In nucleotides, the CDR3 is TGTGCCAGCAGCTATGGACAGGGGGTGCTAGCCCCTGAGCAGTTCTTC. It is translated as CASSYGQGVLAPEQFF.

The V call is TRBV30, the J call TRBJ1-2; no reliable D call. CDR1 and CDR2 from the germline V gene are GTSNPN and SVGIG (reference sequence). The V and J ends lost 2 bases and 3 bases respectively, with 7 bases between them. This CDR3 is 12 amino acids long. The CDR3, as DNA: TGTGCCTGGAGTTTACGGTACTATGGCTACACCTTC. Amino acids: CAWSLRYYGYTF.

The sample holds many counts of this clonotype. The chain carries TRBV5-1 and TRBJ2-3; TRBD2 might be the D (5 bases). There are 15 residues in the CDR3. CDR1 is SGHRS and CDR2 is YFSETQ in the germline V gene. V lost 6 bases and J lost 5, with 19 bases in between. CDR3 in DNA: TGCGCCAGCAAGAGATATGGGAGTGAGGGAGATACGCAGTATTTT. Residues: CASKRYGSEGDTQYF.

J is TRBJ1-4 and V is TRBV3-1; TRBD1 matches at 8 bases. The CDR3 is 15 amino acids. Losses at the gene ends were 4 bases for V and 8 bases for J; bases not matched to a gene: 9. The germline CDR1 and CDR2 sequences are LGHDT and YNNKEL (reference sequence). In DNA, the CDR3 is TGTGCCAGCAGCCCCGACGGGACAGGATCGGAAAAACTGTTTTTT. Translation: CASSPDGTGSEKLFF.

This clonotype turned up a few times. V is TRBV7-2 and J is TRBJ2-1, with TRBD2 matching over 10 bases. The CDR3 has 15 amino acids. Unmatched junction bases numbered 6, after V lost 6 bases and J lost 4 bases. Germline values: CDR1 SGHTA, CDR2 FQGNSA. The DNA of the CDR3 is TGTGCCAGCAGTACCGGGACTAGCGAGTACAATGAGCAGTTCTTC. Its translation is CASSTGTSEYNEQFF.

This clonotype was recorded at least ten times. The V and J genes are TRBV29-1 and TRBJ2-5, with 7 bases fitting TRBD2. Germline V gene sequence: CDR1 SQVTM, CDR2 ANQGSEA. With 3 bases clipped from V and 1 base from J, the junction kept 8 bases outside the gene matches. This CDR3 is 15 amino acids long. CDR3 sequence (DNA): TGCAGCGTTGAGAATAGCGGGTTATTCCAAGAGACCCAGTACTTC. Translation: CSVENSGLFQETQYF.

On this clonotype itself: A clone one base away is much larger, so this may be a read error. This chain uses TRBV12-3 or TRBV12-4 with TRBJ2-7, with D unresolved. With 5 bases removed from V and 6 bases from J, the gap between germline ends came to 11 bases. The CDR3 loop spans 12 amino acids. The CDR3, as DNA: TGTGCCAGCAGTCCAATCAGTGGCGAGCAGTACTTC. Protein: CASSPISGEQYF.

In this sample, this clonotype turned up many times. The rearrangement uses TRBV20-1 and TRBJ2-5, with TRBD2 as a possible D gene (6 bases). Trimming took off 6 bases at V and 5 bases at J, with 16 bases between the two ends. The length of the CDR3 is 13 residues. Germline V gene sequence: CDR1 DFQATT, CDR2 SNEGSKA (reference sequence). The CDR3 coding sequence is TGCAGTGCAAGAATGACTAGTAGTGAGACCCAGTACTTC. The encoded protein is CSARMTSSETQYF.